Described below is a single T cell receptor beta chain sequence and its context. Its cognate antigen is unknown. This sample was taken from a study of shared clonotypes between healthy human individuals. General observations from the study: On the whole, naive subsets had larger estimated richness than memory subsets had. Shared clonotypes across all four donors exceeded non-shared ones in generation probability. An anticipated effect of sequencing depth on clonotype sharing among donors was recognized.

V was pared by 5 bases and J by 2 bases, with 10 bases between. The germline CDR1 and CDR2 sequences are LNHDA and SQIVND (reference sequence). The CDR3 sequence is 13 residues long. Execution of the assay was at deep level. Here immunoSEQ multiplex PCR was the method, and the copy in TCRdb shows in-frame clones only, minus some. Of a few million clones detected, around nine tenths appear once; the ten largest clones hold roughly 0.14%. The sequenced sample was naive CD4+ T cells sorted from blood. Sample subset: CD45RA+ positively selected. The chain employs TRBV19 and TRBJ2-7; D is perhaps TRBD1 (5 bases). This receptor was identified in a man in his late teens or twenties in good health. This CDR3 is CASSVDTTYEQYF. DNA for the CDR3: TGTGCCAGTAGTGTGGACACAACCTACGAGCAGTACTTC.